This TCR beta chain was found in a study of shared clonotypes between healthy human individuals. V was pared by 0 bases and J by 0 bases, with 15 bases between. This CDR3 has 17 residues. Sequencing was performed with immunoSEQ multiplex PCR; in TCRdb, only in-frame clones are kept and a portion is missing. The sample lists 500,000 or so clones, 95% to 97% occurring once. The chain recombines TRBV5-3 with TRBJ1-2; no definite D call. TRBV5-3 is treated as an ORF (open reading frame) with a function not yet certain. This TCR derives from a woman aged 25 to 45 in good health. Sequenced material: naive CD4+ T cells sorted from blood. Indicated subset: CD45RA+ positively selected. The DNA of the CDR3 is TGTGCCAGAAGCTTGGCCAGAGGGTGCTGTGCTAACTATGGCTACACCTTC. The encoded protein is CARSLARGCCANYGYTF.